The text below deals with one TCR beta chain. This entry belongs to a study of blood T cell repertoires in COVID-19. The germline V and J ends were trimmed by 4 bases and 6 bases, with 9 bases remaining between them. CDR3 length: 12 residues. Germline assignment: CDR1 SGHRS and CDR2 YFSETQ. As handled by the study authors: Using reference gene primer amplification, nucleated cell counts were estimated. TCRdb keeps only in-frame clones here, not all; method: immunoSEQ multiplex PCR. V, J and clone size are those of that table, while D and trimming were read from the DNA. This table has around 180,000 clones, roughly nine tenths appearing once.

The sequence was obtained from a woman in her thirties or forties with acute COVID-19. Sequencing was done on a sample of PBMCs or T cells enriched from blood (not recorded which). The chain is built from TRBV5-1 and TRBJ2-3; D gene unclear. CDR3 nucleotides: TGCGCCAGCAGCGTTGTACAGGATACGCAGTATTTT. Residues: CASSVVQDTQYF.